This TCR beta chain was documented in a study of vaccination effects on CD4 cells after COVID-19. Details on this clone: The antigen remains unidentified.

Only in-frame clones appear in the TCRdb table, and some are missing; sequencing was by immunoSEQ multiplex PCR. This table holds 20,000 to 30,000 clones, almost 80% found once. This CDR3 spans 18 amino acids. The V end was cut by 5 bases, the J end by 0 bases, with 23 bases between. Germline values: CDR1 MNHEY, CDR2 SVGEGT. The ViraFEST assay expanded antigen-specific CD4+ T cells with viral peptide pools before sequencing. After less than twelve days in culture, the CD4+ T cells were isolated. Participants were vaccinated with two doses of either the BNT162b2 or mRNA-1273 vaccine. Vaccinated participants had no history of SARS-CoV-2 infection and tested negative for nucleocapsid antibodies.

This specimen consisted of CD4+ T cells from PBMCs cultured with SARS-CoV-2 spike peptides, obtained after COVID-19 vaccination. This clonotype was sampled from a human donor who received a COVID-19 vaccine. Some clones in this sample may be carry-over from other donors' samples. V and J are TRBV6-2 or TRBV6-3 and TRBJ2-7; D may correspond to TRBD1 or TRBD2 (5 bases each). CDR3 protein: CASSPLALGDPSSYEQYV. The CDR3 region has the DNA TGTGCCAGCAGTCCCTTGGCCCTCGGGGACCCAAGCTCCTACGAGCAGTACGTC.